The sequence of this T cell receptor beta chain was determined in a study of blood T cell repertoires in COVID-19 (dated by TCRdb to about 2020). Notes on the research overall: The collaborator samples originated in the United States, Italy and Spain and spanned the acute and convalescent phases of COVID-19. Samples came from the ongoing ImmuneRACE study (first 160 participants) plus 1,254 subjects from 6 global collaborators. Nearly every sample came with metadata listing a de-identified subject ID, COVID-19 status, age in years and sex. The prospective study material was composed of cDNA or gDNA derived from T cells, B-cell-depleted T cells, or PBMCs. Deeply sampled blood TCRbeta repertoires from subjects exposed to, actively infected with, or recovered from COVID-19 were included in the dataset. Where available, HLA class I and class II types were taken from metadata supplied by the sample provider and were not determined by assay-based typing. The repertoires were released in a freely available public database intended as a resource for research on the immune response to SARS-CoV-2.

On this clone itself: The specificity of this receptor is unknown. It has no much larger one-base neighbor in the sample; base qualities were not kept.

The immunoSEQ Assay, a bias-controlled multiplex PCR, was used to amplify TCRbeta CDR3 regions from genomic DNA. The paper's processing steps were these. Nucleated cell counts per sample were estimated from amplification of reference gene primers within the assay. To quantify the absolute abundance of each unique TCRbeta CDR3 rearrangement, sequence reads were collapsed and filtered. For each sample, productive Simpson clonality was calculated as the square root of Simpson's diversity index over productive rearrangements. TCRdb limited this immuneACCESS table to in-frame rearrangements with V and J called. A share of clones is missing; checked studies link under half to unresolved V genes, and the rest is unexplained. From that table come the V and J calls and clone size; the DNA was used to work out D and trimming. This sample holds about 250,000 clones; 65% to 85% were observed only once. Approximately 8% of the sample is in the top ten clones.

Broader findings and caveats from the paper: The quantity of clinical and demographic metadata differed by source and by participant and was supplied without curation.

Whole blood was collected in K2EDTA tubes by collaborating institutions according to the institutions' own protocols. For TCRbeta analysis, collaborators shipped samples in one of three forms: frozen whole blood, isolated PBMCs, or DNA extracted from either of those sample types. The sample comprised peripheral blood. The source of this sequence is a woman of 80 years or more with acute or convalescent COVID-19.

The CDR3 region has the sequence CASSLAAGPETQYF. The DNA sequence is given as TGTGCCAGCAGCTTGGCAGCGGGCCCCGAGACCCAGTACTTC. In this chain, TRBV5-4 is recombined with TRBJ2-5, with TRBD2 tentatively as D gene (6 bases match). V was cut back by 0 bases and J by 5 bases, leaving a gap of 11 bases between them. Taken from cysteine to phenylalanine, the CDR3 has 14 residues. CDR3 DNA only is kept here, 42 bases in frame from base 1. From the germline V gene (reference sequence), CDR1 is SGHNT and CDR2 is YYREEE.